This TCR beta chain was recovered during a study of technical replicates of blood from four donors. Sequencing used immunoSEQ multiplex PCR; TCRdb keeps in-frame clones, though not all of them. The sample has approximately 100,000 clones, 95% seen once. Trimming left V 6 bases short and J 4 bases short, with 6 bases between. CDR1 LNHDA and CDR2 SQIVND come from the germline V gene (reference sequence). The CDR3 runs 11 residues. The sample holds a few counts of this clone. The sequence came from a human donor in good health. The sample consisted of T cells isolated from PBMCs. The chain employs TRBV19 and TRBJ1-1; TRBD1 might be the D (5 bases). CDR3 sequence reads: CASSGGTEAFF. Here the CDR3 DNA reads TGTGCCAGTAGCGGGGGCACTGAAGCTTTCTTT.